One sample yielded the 7 T cell receptor beta chains listed below, sequenced in a study of blood T cell repertoires in COVID-19. Produced via immunoSEQ multiplex PCR; TCRdb's table is partial and in-frame only. The sample yields around 140,000 clones, about three quarters seen once. The sample was peripheral blood. These receptors all come from a woman older than 75 with active or convalescent COVID-19.

This clone was seen a few times. V and J are TRBV15 and TRBJ1-1; perhaps TRBD1 as D (6 bases). The V gene's germline CDR1 is LNHNV and CDR2 YYDKDF (reference sequence). This CDR3 region has 15 residues. The ends were cut back, 1 base at V and 1 base at J, with 10 bases in the middle. The CDR3 loop is CATSRGGLTNTEAFF. In nucleotides, the CDR3 is TGTGCCACCAGCAGAGGGGGGCTGACGAACACTGAAGCTTTCTTT.

This clone is a singleton in its sample. This chain links TRBV6-5 with TRBJ2-1; TRBD2 matches 9 bases. V lost 6 bases, J lost 5 bases, and 8 bases stayed unmatched. The CDR3 covers 15 residues. CDR1 is MNHEY and CDR2 is SVGAGI in the germline V gene. The CDR3 region is CASRYAGLADNEQFF. For the CDR3, the DNA is TGTGCCAGCAGGTACGCGGGACTAGCCGACAATGAGCAGTTCTTC.

CDR3 loop: CASSVGLGGASSGNTIYF. The CDR3 DNA sequence: TGTGCCAGCAGCGTAGGACTAGGGGGGGCATCCTCTGGAAACACCATATATTTT. The genes are TRBV9 and TRBJ1-3, with D possibly being TRBD1 (6 bases). This CDR3 is built from 18 residues. Germline V gives CDR1 SGDLS, CDR2 YYNGEE. The ends were cut back, 0 bases at V and 0 bases at J, with 16 bases in the middle. Full variable domain (outside the CDR3, taken from reference TRBV9 and TRBJ1-3): DSGVTQTPKHLITATGQRVTLRCSPRSGDLSVYWYQQSLDQGLQFLIQYYNGEERAKGNILERFSAQQFPDLHSELNLSSLELGDSALYFCASSVGLGGASSGNTIYFGEGSWLTVV.

The chain has TRBV12-3 or TRBV12-4 and TRBJ1-2; 9 nucleotides match TRBD1. CDR3 length: 13 residues. The J segment lost 6 bases and the V segment lost 11 bases, leaving 10 bases of the junction unmatched. DNA of the CDR3: TGTGCCTGCCACAGGGGGCCACTCGATGGCTACACCTTC. Translating gives CACHRGPLDGYTF.

This clone was seen a single time. V and J are TRBV28 and TRBJ2-7, with D possibly matching TRBD1 (6 bases). Per germline, CDR1 MDHEN and CDR2 SYDVKM. The CDR3 is 16 amino acids. V was cut by 4 bases and J by 0 bases, with 16 bases left in between. The chain's CDR3 is CASSYRMGADSYEQYF. Written as DNA, the CDR3 is TGTGCCAGCAGTTACCGGATGGGGGCGGACTCCTACGAGCAGTACTTC.

As for this clone: The junction shows a germline mismatch at one end, possibly a read error. The chain links TRBV5-6 to TRBJ1-3; a weak D match, TRBD1 (6 bases). The CDR3 consists of 14 residues. Looked up from germline, CDR1 is SGHDT and CDR2 is YYEEEE. This CDR3 reads CASSLTGPGNTIYF. The CDR3 nucleotides are TGTGCCAGCAGCTTGACAGGGCCTGGTAACACCATATATTTT.

The chain recombines TRBV4-1 with TRBJ2-1; 11 nucleotides align to TRBD1. V was pared by 3 bases and J by 10 bases, with 14 bases of the junction left unmatched. The CDR3 is made up of 17 amino acids. Germline V gene data show CDR1 as MGHRA and CDR2 as YSYEKL. The CDR3 protein is CASSQRAGTGGFPEQFF. DNA of the CDR3: TGCGCCAGCAGCCAGAGAGCCGGGACAGGGGGTTTTCCGGAGCAGTTCTTC.